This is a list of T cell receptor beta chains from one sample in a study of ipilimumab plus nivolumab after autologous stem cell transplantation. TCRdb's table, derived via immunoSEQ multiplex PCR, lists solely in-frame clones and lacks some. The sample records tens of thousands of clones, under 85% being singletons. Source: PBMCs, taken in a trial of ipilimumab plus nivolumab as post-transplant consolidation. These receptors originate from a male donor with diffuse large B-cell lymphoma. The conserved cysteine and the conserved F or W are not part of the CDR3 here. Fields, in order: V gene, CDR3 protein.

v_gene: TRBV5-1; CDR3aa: ASRSGQATGEQY
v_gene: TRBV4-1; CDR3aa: ASSPGAGNAREKLF
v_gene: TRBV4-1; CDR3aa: ASSQGSQNYGYT
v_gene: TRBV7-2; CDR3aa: ASSLGQVGAGELF
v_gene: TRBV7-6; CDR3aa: ASSLGPLEETQY
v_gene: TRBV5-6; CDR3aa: ASSRFTYATNEKLF
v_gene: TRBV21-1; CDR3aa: ASSTGVGSYQETQY
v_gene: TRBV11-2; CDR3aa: ASERGDQETQY
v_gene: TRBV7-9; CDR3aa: ASSLAGGHYEQY
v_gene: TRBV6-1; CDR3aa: ASIGQPTYEQY
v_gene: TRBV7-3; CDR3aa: ASSLRGPGSGERETQY
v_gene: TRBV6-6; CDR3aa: AAQDSQNTGELF
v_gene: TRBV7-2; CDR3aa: ASRSQGLGGYEQY
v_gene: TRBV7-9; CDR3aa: ASSPTVQGEKLF
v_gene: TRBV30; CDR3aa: AWSHSGNTIY
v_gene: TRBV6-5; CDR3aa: ASSPLAGITGELF
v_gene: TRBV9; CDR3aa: ASSVVGDMNTEAF
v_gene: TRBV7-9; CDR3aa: ASSLVTGLTYEQY
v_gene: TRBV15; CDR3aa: ATSGRGREQY
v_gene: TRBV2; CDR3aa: ASRGDRESSPLH
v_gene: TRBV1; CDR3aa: TSSAGSFAQSRANVLT
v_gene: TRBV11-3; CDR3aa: ASSSGTGFDNEQF
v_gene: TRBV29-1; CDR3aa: SVGSFGQPQH
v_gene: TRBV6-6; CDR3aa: ASSTLDRSTDTQY
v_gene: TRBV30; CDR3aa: AWSGDRGGSPLH
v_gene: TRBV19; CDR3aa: ASRGGGRFFMNTEAF
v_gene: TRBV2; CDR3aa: ASSPRAGALTDTQY
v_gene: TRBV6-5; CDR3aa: ASSYLGSYEQY